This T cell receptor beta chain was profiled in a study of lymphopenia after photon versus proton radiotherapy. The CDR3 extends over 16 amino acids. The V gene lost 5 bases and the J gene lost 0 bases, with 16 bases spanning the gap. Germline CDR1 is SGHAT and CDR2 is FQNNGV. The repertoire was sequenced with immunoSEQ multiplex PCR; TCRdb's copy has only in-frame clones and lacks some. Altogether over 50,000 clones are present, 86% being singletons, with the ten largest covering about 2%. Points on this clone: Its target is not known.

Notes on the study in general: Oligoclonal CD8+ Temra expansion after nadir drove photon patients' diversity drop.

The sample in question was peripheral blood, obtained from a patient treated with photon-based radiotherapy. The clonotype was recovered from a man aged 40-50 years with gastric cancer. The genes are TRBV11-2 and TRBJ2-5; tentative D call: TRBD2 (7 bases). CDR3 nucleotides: TGTGCCAGCAGCCTGACGGGGGGCAGGTACCAAGAGACCCAGTACTTC. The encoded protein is CASSLTGGRYQETQYF.